These 28 T cell receptor beta chains were sequenced from one sample in a study of vaccination effects on CD4 cells after COVID-19. TCRdb's copy holds only in-frame clones and misses some; the assay was immunoSEQ multiplex PCR. The table records over 65,000 clones, roughly 80% of them present only once. Culture proceeded for 10 days, and CD4+ T cells were then isolated. Their antigen targets remain unknown. The starting material was CD4+ T cells from PBMCs cultured without peptide, obtained before COVID-19 vaccination. These receptor sequences come from a human donor who received a COVID-19 vaccine.

The genes are TRBV5-1 and TRBJ1-6; D unresolved. The length of the CDR3 is 16 residues. The germline gives CDR1 SGHRS, CDR2 YFSETQ. V shed 4 bases and J shed 1 base, with 12 bases lying between them. As DNA, the CDR3 is TGCGCCAGCAGCCCAAAAGCGGGGTCCTATAATTCACCCCTCCACTTT. Amino acid sequence: CASSPKAGSYNSPLHF.

The chain employs TRBV12-5 and TRBJ1-2, with 12 bases that match TRBD1. With V trimmed by 6 bases and J by 8 bases, 10 bases remained unmatched. Germline V gene sequence: CDR1 LGHNT, CDR2 FRNRAP. The length of the CDR3 is 15 residues. In DNA, the CDR3 is TGTGCTAGTGGCCCCTGGGACAGGGGGCGCGGAGGCTACACCTTC. Protein product: CASGPWDRGRGGYTF.

This clone has only a few counts. The J gene is TRBJ2-1, the V gene TRBV5-1; no clear D gene. Looked up from germline, CDR1 is SGHRS and CDR2 is YFSETQ. CDR3 length: 17 amino acids. Trimming pared 2 bases from V and 8 bases from J, leaving 23 bases between. The CDR3 DNA is TGCGCCAGCAGCTTTATTCGGTCGGGTCTTCGGAAGGATGAGCAGTTCTTC. Translated, it gives CASSFIRSGLRKDEQFF.

The V and J genes are TRBV5-1 and TRBJ2-5; D is possibly TRBD1 (6 bases). Per the germline V gene, CDR1 is SGHRS and CDR2 is YFSETQ. This CDR3 region has 15 residues. V lost 0 bases to trimming and J lost 1 base, with 10 bases between them. This CDR3 reads CASSLVGQLQETQYF. The CDR3 nucleotides are TGCGCCAGCAGCTTGGTCGGACAGCTCCAAGAGACCCAGTACTTC.

This chain connects TRBV28 to TRBJ2-1; 8 bases map to TRBD2. Trimming cost V 1 base and J 6 bases; bases outside gene matches: 8. Germline CDR1 reads MDHEN; CDR2 reads SYDVKM. CDR3 length: 16 residues. The CDR3 here is CASSLFPAGASNEQFF. In nucleotides, the CDR3 is TGTGCCAGCAGTTTATTTCCAGCGGGGGCCAGCAATGAGCAGTTCTTC.

The chain carries TRBV28 and TRBJ1-4; D unclear. Per germline, CDR1 MDHEN and CDR2 SYDVKM. The CDR3 runs 13 residues. V lost 6 bases to trimming and J lost 0 bases, with 5 bases between them. The CDR3 reads CASRGSTNEKLFF. For the CDR3, the DNA is TGTGCCAGCAGAGGTTCAACTAATGAAAAACTGTTTTTT.

The V and J genes are TRBV6-5 and TRBJ2-7; D not certain. This CDR3 is built from 15 residues. Germline lookup yields CDR1 MNHEY and CDR2 SVGAGI. The V gene lost 5 bases and the J gene lost 2 bases, with 16 bases spanning the gap. CDR3 DNA: TGTGCCAGCAGTCGGACGCGGTGGTTGACCTACGAGCAGTACGTC. Its translation is CASSRTRWLTYEQYV.

This clone was seen once. The chain uses TRBV7-3 and TRBJ2-3; D might be TRBD2 (6 bases). Trimming removed 5 bases at V and 2 bases at J, with 23 bases between. Per the germline V gene, CDR1 is SGHTA and CDR2 is FQGTGA. The CDR3 consists of 18 residues. The chain's CDR3 is CASSQMTYYGGFTDTQYF. The CDR3 DNA reads as TGTGCCAGCAGCCAAATGACCTATTACGGGGGTTTCACAGATACGCAGTATTTT.

This clone has only a few counts. The V and J genes are TRBV19 and TRBJ1-5; D gene ambiguous. Germline V gene lookup returns CDR1 LNHDA and CDR2 SQIVND (reference sequence). This CDR3 is 15 amino acids long. V gave up 10 bases and J gave up 0 bases, with 16 bases separating them. The CDR3 bases are TGTGCCACCAACCCTGCAGTCGTTAGCAATCAGCCCCAGCATTTT. Amino acid sequence: CATNPAVVSNQPQHF.

The chain uses TRBV18 and TRBJ1-4; D remains unclear. The V end was cut by 5 bases, the J end by 13 bases, with 17 bases between. CDR3 size: 13 residues. Germline assignment: CDR1 KGHSH and CDR2 LQKENI. The CDR3, as DNA: TGTGCCAGCTCAGCACAGAGAGGGTGGGGACTGTTTTTT. It specifies CASSAQRGWGLFF.

The J gene is TRBJ1-5, the V gene TRBV7-2; tentative D call: TRBD1 (5 bases). The CDR3 extends over 15 amino acids. The germline V and J ends were trimmed by 2 bases and 3 bases, with 11 bases remaining between them. In germline, CDR1 is SGHTA, CDR2 FQGNSA. The CDR3 sequence is CASSLQGQNNQPQHF. Here the CDR3 DNA reads TGTGCCAGCAGCTTACAGGGCCAGAACAATCAGCCCCAGCATTTT.

The chain links TRBV24-1 to TRBJ1-2; TRBD1 is a possible D gene (5 bases). This CDR3 spans 13 amino acids. Trimming cost V 3 bases and J 4 bases, with 8 bases left between them. Germline CDR1 and CDR2: KGHDR and SFDVKD. The CDR3 region is CATSDRQGYGYTF. DNA for the CDR3: TGTGCCACCAGTGATAGGCAGGGCTATGGCTACACCTTC.

The chain combines TRBV5-1 with TRBJ2-3, with TRBD2 matching 10 bases. Germline V CDR1 and CDR2: SGHRS, YFSETQ. The J segment lost 4 bases and the V segment lost 2 bases, leaving 16 bases of the junction unmatched. The CDR3 length is 19 residues. The CDR3 here is CASSFASGGGLSFADTQYF. DNA of the CDR3: TGCGCCAGCAGCTTCGCAAGCGGGGGGGGTCTGTCGTTTGCAGATACGCAGTATTTT. Full variable domain (remainder filled in from reference TRBV5-1 and TRBJ2-3): KAGVTQTPRYLIKTRGQQVTLSCSPISGHRSVSWYQQTPGQGLQFLFEYFSETQRNKGNFPGRFSGRQFSNSRSEMNVSTLELGDSALYLCASSFASGGGLSFADTQYFGPGTRLTVL.

The gene calls are TRBV29-1 and TRBJ1-1; tentatively, D is TRBD1 (5 bases). V lost 3 bases, J lost 3 bases, and 17 bases lay in between. Germline assignment: CDR1 SQVTM and CDR2 ANQGSEA. The CDR3 sequence is 15 residues long. The CDR3 loop is CSVDNQGGKDTEAFF. CDR3 nucleotide sequence: TGCAGCGTTGATAATCAGGGTGGTAAGGACACTGAAGCTTTCTTT.

V usage is TRBV29-1 and J usage is TRBJ2-3; no reliable D call. This CDR3 is built from 12 residues. The germline V gene encodes CDR1 SQVTM and CDR2 ANQGSEA. V dropped 3 bases and J dropped 0 bases, with 4 bases sitting between them. CDR3 protein: CSVDLSTDTQYF. The CDR3 nucleotides are TGCAGCGTTGACCTAAGCACAGATACGCAGTATTTT.

The chain carries TRBV2 and TRBJ1-1; 8 bases are shared with TRBD1. V was clipped by 5 bases and J by 2 bases; unmatched bases: 7. The CDR3 runs 15 residues. Germline CDR1 SNHLY, CDR2 FYNNEI. The CDR3 DNA is TGTGCCAGCAGTTTGACAGGGGTGGGAAACACTGAAGCTTTCTTT. It specifies CASSLTGVGNTEAFF.

The chain recombines TRBV19 with TRBJ1-5; D might be TRBD1 (5 bases). CDR3 length: 17 amino acids. CDR1 is LNHDA, CDR2 SQIVND, per germline (reference sequence). The V gene lost 5 bases and the J gene lost 1 base, with 18 bases spanning the gap. In DNA, the CDR3 is TGTGCCAGTAGTCCTCGAATTACAGGTTGGAGCAATCAGCCCCAGCATTTT. Translation: CASSPRITGWSNQPQHF. Complete variable domain (other parts from reference TRBV19 and TRBJ1-5): DGGITQSPKYLFRKEGQNVTLSCEQNLNHDAMYWYRQDPGQGLRLIYYSQIVNDFQKGDIAEGYSVSREKKESFPLTVTSAQKNPTAFYLCASSPRITGWSNQPQHFGDGTRLSIL.

The chain carries TRBV12-3 or TRBV12-4 and TRBJ1-5, with D unresolved. Trimming shortened V by 5 bases and J by 7 bases, and 9 bases separated the two germline ends. This CDR3 spans 12 amino acids. The CDR3 DNA reads as TGTGCCAGCAGTAGGACGGGGCAGCCCCAGCATTTT. It specifies CASSRTGQPQHF.

The rearrangement joins TRBV6-5 to TRBJ1-4; 9 nucleotides align to TRBD1. The V and J ends lost 6 bases and 7 bases, in that order; junction bases with no gene match: 3. Germline V gives CDR1 MNHEY, CDR2 SVGAGI. The CDR3 contains 13 residues. The CDR3 protein is CASRKTGGEKLFF. In DNA, the CDR3 is TGTGCCAGCAGAAAGACAGGGGGTGAAAAACTGTTTTTT.

This chain uses TRBV5-5 with TRBJ2-1, with TRBD2 matching 10 bases. The CDR3 totals 16 residues. Germline CDR1 and CDR2: SGHKS and YYEKEE (reference sequence). The ends lost 2 bases at V and 10 bases at J; junction bases unmatched: 12. DNA for the CDR3: TGTGCCAGCAGCTTATCACTAGCGGGGCGGGGGAGAGAGCAGTTCTTC. This sequence encodes CASSLSLAGRGREQFF.

V gene TRBV20-1 combines with J gene TRBJ1-5, with TRBD1 matching 8 bases. This CDR3 contains 15 residues. Unmatched junction bases numbered 7, after V lost 3 bases and J lost 3 bases. Germline V CDR1 and CDR2: DFQATT, SNEGSKA (reference sequence). For the CDR3, the DNA is TGCAGTGCTAGTCGGAACAGGGGGTACAATCAGCCCCAGCATTTT. Translating gives CSASRNRGYNQPQHF.

The V gene is TRBV18, the J gene TRBJ2-4, with D tentatively TRBD1 (6 bases). CDR1 is KGHSH, CDR2 LQKENI, per germline. The CDR3 runs to 17 residues. Trimming removed 2 bases at V and 0 bases at J, with 14 bases between. The CDR3 region has the DNA TGTGCCAGCTCACCAGAGGACAGTGTCCTAGCCAAAAACATTCAGTACTTC. Its translation is CASSPEDSVLAKNIQYF. The full variable domain, its missing parts supplied by reference TRBV18 and TRBJ2-4, is NAGVMQNPRHLVRRRGQEARLRCSPMKGHSHVYWYRQLPEEGLKFMVYLQKENIIDESGMPKERFSAEFPKEGPSILRIQQVVRGDSAAYFCASSPEDSVLAKNIQYFGAGTRLSVL.

This clone came up once. The J gene is TRBJ2-5, the V gene TRBV5-1; no firm D call. The CDR3 runs 13 residues. The ends were cut back, 3 bases at V and 1 base at J, with 7 bases in the middle. Germline loops: CDR1 SGHRS, CDR2 YFSETQ. CDR3 region: CASSYIPQETQYF. The CDR3 region has the DNA TGCGCCAGCAGCTACATACCCCAAGAGACCCAGTACTTC.

J is TRBJ1-1 and V is TRBV30, with D tentatively TRBD1 (5 bases). V lost 8 bases and J 0 bases, leaving 16 bases between the germline ends. The length of the CDR3 is 14 residues. CDR1 and CDR2 (germline): GTSNPN, SVGIG (reference sequence). The DNA for the CDR3 is TGTGCCCGCACACCGGGACTGGTGAACACTGAAGCTTTCTTT. Amino acid sequence: CARTPGLVNTEAFF.

For the CDR3, the DNA is TGTGCCAGCAGCCTGGACAGCTATAGCAATCAGCCCCAGCATTTT. This sequence encodes CASSLDSYSNQPQHF. The chain uses TRBV4-2 and TRBJ1-5; a possible D gene is TRBD1 (6 bases). The germline V gene encodes CDR1 LGHNA and CDR2 YNFKEQ. V was pared by 4 bases and J by 0 bases, with 10 bases between. The CDR3 covers 15 residues.

This clone was counted once. V gene TRBV3-1 (or the pseudogene TRBV3-2) combines with J gene TRBJ1-1; TRBD1 matches at 10 bases. The J segment lost 4 bases and the V segment lost 3 bases, leaving 2 bases of the junction unmatched. There are 14 residues in the CDR3. In germline, CDR1 is LGHDT, CDR2 YNNKEL (reference sequence). The CDR3 nucleotides read TGTGCCAGCAGCCACCGGACAGGGGGCACTGAAGCTTTCTTT. As protein: CASSHRTGGTEAFF.

V usage is TRBV15 and J usage is TRBJ2-1, with 8 positions matching TRBD2. V lost 0 bases to trimming and J lost 8 bases; unmatched junction nucleotides: 9. Germline CDR1 and CDR2: LNHNV and YYDKDF (reference sequence). This CDR3 is 16 amino acids long. The CDR3 loop is CATSREASGGRDEQFF. The CDR3 region has the DNA TGTGCCACCAGCAGAGAAGCCAGCGGGGGTCGTGATGAGCAGTTCTTC. Complete variable domain (other parts from reference TRBV15 and TRBJ2-1): DAMVIQNPRYQVTQFGKPVTLSCSQTLNHNVMYWYQQKSSQAPKLLFHYYDKDFNNEADTPDNFQSRRPNTSFCFLDIRSPGLGDTAMYLCATSREASGGRDEQFFGPGTRLTVL.

V usage is TRBV4-3 and J usage is TRBJ2-3; a weak D match, TRBD1 (6 bases). There are 15 residues in the CDR3. The germline gives CDR1 LGHNA, CDR2 YSLEER. V was clipped by 1 base and J by 2 bases, with 10 bases between them. DNA for the CDR3: TGCGCCAGCAGCCAAGGGGACACAAACACAGATACGCAGTATTTT. Its protein is CASSQGDTNTDTQYF.